The 6 T cell receptor beta chains presented below share a single source sample, sequenced in a study of T cells after yellow fever vaccination. From the 5' RACE reads, TCRdb called clonotypes with MiXCR, one entry per CDR3 protein. The table includes 250,000 to 400,000 distinct CDR3 sequences, approximately 4% detected once. The material was PBMCs, obtained 5 days after the yellow fever booster vaccination. These receptor sequences come from a man aged 18 to 30 who received the YFV17D yellow fever vaccine.

The rearrangement joins TRBV5-1 to TRBJ2-2; a possible D gene is TRBD1 (6 bases). CDR1 is SGHRS and CDR2 is YFSETQ in the germline V gene. This CDR3 is 15 amino acids long. V lost 3 bases and J 4 bases, leaving 13 bases between the germline ends. The CDR3 is CASSYGQRSTGELFF. DNA of the CDR3: TGCGCCAGCAGCTACGGACAGAGGAGCACCGGGGAGCTGTTTTTT.

The CDR3 protein is CASCGGYGYTF. CDR3 DNA sequence: TGTGCCAGCTGTGGTGGGTATGGCTACACCTTC. The V call is TRBV25-1, the J call TRBJ1-2; D unclear. The CDR3 totals 11 residues. The V end was cut by 8 bases, the J end by 5 bases, with 9 bases between. CDR1 is MGHDK, CDR2 SYGVNS, per germline.

This clonotype has only a few counts. The CDR3 is CASSHHRGDEQFF. CDR3 coding DNA: TGCGCCAGCAGCCACCACAGGGGCGATGAGCAGTTCTTC. The J gene is TRBJ2-1, the V gene TRBV4-1; TRBD1 matches at 7 bases. There are 13 residues in the CDR3. Germline values: CDR1 MGHRA, CDR2 YSYEKL. The V segment lost 3 bases and the J segment 8 bases; nucleotides outside the gene matches: 4.

The chain recombines TRBV4-1 with TRBJ1-1; the D is unclear. The CDR3 covers 14 residues. Trimming removed 0 bases at V and 4 bases at J, with 9 bases between. CDR1 and CDR2 from the germline V gene are MGHRA and YSYEKL. Written as DNA, the CDR3 is TGCGCCAGCAGCCAAGAAGGGAAGGGCACTGAAGCTTTCTTT. Its protein is CASSQEGKGTEAFF.

This clonotype was counted a few times. The chain combines TRBV18 with TRBJ1-4; the D gene is possibly TRBD1 (5 bases). V was shortened by 4 bases and J by 4 bases, with 13 bases between the two germline ends. Germline V gene data show CDR1 as KGHSH and CDR2 as LQKENI. The CDR3 is made up of 15 amino acids. CDR3 sequence (DNA): TGTGCCAGCTCACGCGGACATTCTAATAATGAAAAACTGTTTTTT. It specifies CASSRGHSNNEKLFF.

This clonotype showed up just a few times. The CDR3 protein is CASRGRDRGNIQYF. CDR3 bases: TGTGCCAGCAGGGGCCGGGACAGGGGTAACATTCAGTACTTC. The chain uses TRBV5-6 and TRBJ2-4, with 10 bases identical to TRBD1. V trimming: 5 bases; J trimming: 7 bases; junction bases outside the gene matches: 6. Germline lookup yields CDR1 SGHDT and CDR2 YYEEEE. The CDR3 consists of 14 residues.